This entry lists 9 T cell receptor beta chains sequenced from one sample in a study of T cell repertoires in ileal Crohn's disease. Data came from immunoSEQ multiplex PCR; TCRdb stores just in-frame clones and leaves some out. Among approximately 13,000 clones listed, 78% were seen once. As to time point: neoterminal ileum biopsy at postoperative endoscopy, about 6 months after surgery. Specimen: ileal tissue. These receptors all come from an adult with Crohn's disease.

This clone counts as medium-sized. V gene TRBV9 combines with J gene TRBJ1-1; D unresolved. Germline V CDR1 and CDR2: SGDLS, YYNGEE. The ends were cut back, 2 bases at V and 6 bases at J, with 8 bases in the middle. The length of the CDR3 is 12 residues. CDR3 DNA sequence: TGTGCCAGCAGCGTGGCGGGCGCTGAAGCTTTCTTT. Residues: CASSVAGAEAFF.

The genes are TRBV19 and TRBJ1-4; 7 bases map to TRBD1. The CDR3 contains 13 residues. V lost 10 bases to trimming and J lost 4 bases; unmatched junction nucleotides: 6. Germline loops: CDR1 LNHDA, CDR2 SQIVND (reference sequence). The CDR3 DNA follows: TGTGCCACCCAGGGACAGCTTAATGAAAAACTGTTTTTT. This codes for CATQGQLNEKLFF. The full variable domain, completed using reference TRBV19 and TRBJ1-4, is DGGITQSPKYLFRKEGQNVTLSCEQNLNHDAMYWYRQDPGQGLRLIYYSQIVNDFQKGDIAEGYSVSREKKESFPLTVTSAQKNPTAFYLCATQGQLNEKLFFGSGTQLSVL.

This clone appeared once. The chain couples TRBV5-1 to TRBJ2-7, with TRBD2 identical over 12 bases. With V trimmed by 3 bases and J by 4 bases, 11 bases remained unmatched. The CDR3 covers 17 residues. Germline V gene sequence: CDR1 SGHRS, CDR2 YFSETQ. Here the CDR3 DNA reads TGCGCCAGCAGCTCCCACCTTAGACTAGCGGGAGCATACGAGCAGTACTTC. Its translation: CASSSHLRLAGAYEQYF.

V usage is TRBV29-1 and J usage is TRBJ2-3, with 9 bases identical to TRBD1. V dropped 8 bases and J dropped 4; count of bases not matched to a gene: 16. CDR3 length: 16 residues. Per germline, CDR1 SQVTM and CDR2 ANQGSEA. CDR3 sequence reads: CSTRYSRDREADTQYF. In DNA, the CDR3 is TGCAGCACCAGATACTCCCGGGACAGGGAAGCAGATACGCAGTATTTT.

This chain connects TRBV10-3 to TRBJ2-1; 11 bases are shared with TRBD2. The length of the CDR3 is 13 residues. CDR1 is ENHRY, CDR2 SYGVKD, per germline. V lost 6 bases and J lost 7; bases outside the gene matches: 2. DNA of the CDR3: TGTGCCATCAGGGCTAGCGGGGGGAATGAGCAGTTCTTC. This gives the protein CAIRASGGNEQFF.

Only one count was recorded for this clone. V and J are TRBV11-2 and TRBJ1-2; 10 bases agree with TRBD1. From germline, CDR1 is SGHAT and CDR2 FQNNGV. CDR3 size: 14 residues. V was pared by 0 bases and J by 8 bases, with 3 bases of the junction left unmatched. CDR3 sequence (DNA): TGTGCCAGCAGCTTAGAAAGGACAGGGGGAGGCTACACCTTC. This gives the protein CASSLERTGGGYTF. The variable domain in full, with the rest retrieved from reference TRBV11-2 and TRBJ1-2, is EAGVAQSPRYKIIEKRQSVAFWCNPISGHATLYWYQQILGQGPKLLIQFQNNGVVDDSQLPKDRFSAERLKGVDSTLKIQPAKLEDSAVYLCASSLERTGGGYTFGSGTRLTVV.

The chain is built from TRBV19 and TRBJ2-7; D remains ambiguous. Trimming took 3 bases from V and 3 from J, leaving 9 bases between them. The CDR3 covers 13 residues. Germline CDR1 LNHDA, CDR2 SQIVND (reference sequence). In nucleotides, the CDR3 is TGTGCCAGTAGTATGACGACTGGCTACGAGCAGTACTTC. Amino acid sequence: CASSMTTGYEQYF.

The chain combines TRBV21-1 with TRBJ1-1; TRBD1, the table's D call, was not compared with the DNA. TRBV21-1 is a pseudogene locus. The CDR3 covers 14 residues. Written as DNA, the CDR3 is TGTGCCAGCAGCACGACAGGCCTGAACACTGAAGCTTTCTTT. Translation: CASSTTGLNTEAFF.

The chain links TRBV10-1 to TRBJ2-5; tentatively, D is TRBD1 (5 bases). Germline loops: CDR1 WNHNN, CDR2 SYGVQD (reference sequence). The CDR3 spans 14 residues. Trimming stripped 7 bases from V and 5 bases from J, with 17 bases between. CDR3 sequence: CASKPTVLWETQYF. CDR3 sequence (DNA): TGCGCCAGCAAGCCGACAGTTCTCTGGGAGACCCAGTACTTC.